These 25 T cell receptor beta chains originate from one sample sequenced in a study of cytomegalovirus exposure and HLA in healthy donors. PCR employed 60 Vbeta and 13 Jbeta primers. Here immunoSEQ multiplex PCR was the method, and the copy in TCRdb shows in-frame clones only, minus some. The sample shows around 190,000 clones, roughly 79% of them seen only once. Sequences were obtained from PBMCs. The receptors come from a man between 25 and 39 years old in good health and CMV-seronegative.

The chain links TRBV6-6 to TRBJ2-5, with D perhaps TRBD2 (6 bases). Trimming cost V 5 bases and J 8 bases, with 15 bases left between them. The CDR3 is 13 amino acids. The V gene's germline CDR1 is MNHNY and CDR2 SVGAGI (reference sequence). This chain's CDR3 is CASSHLAVRTQYF. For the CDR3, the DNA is TGTGCCAGCAGTCATTTAGCGGTTAGAACCCAGTACTTC.

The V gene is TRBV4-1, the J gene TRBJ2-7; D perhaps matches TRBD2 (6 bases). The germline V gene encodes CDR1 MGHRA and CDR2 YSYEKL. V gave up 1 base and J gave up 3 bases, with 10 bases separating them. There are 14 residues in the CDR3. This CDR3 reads CASSQGKDYYEQYF. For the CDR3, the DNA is TGCGCCAGCAGCCAAGGAAAGGACTACTACGAGCAGTACTTC.

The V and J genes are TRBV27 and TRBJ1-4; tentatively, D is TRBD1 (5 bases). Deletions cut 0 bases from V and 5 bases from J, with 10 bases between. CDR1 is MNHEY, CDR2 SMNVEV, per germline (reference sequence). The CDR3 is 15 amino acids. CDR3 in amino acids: CASSLSQGGNEKLFF. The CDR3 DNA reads TGTGCCAGCAGTTTATCGCAGGGAGGCAATGAAAAACTGTTTTTT.

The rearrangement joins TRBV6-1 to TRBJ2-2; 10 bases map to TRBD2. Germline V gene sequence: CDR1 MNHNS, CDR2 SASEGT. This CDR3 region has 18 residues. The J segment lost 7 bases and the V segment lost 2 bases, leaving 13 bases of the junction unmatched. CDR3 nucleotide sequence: TGTGCCAGCAGTGAAAGGGCCAGCGGGAGGGCTTCGGACGGGGAGCTGTTTTTT. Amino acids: CASSERASGRASDGELFF.

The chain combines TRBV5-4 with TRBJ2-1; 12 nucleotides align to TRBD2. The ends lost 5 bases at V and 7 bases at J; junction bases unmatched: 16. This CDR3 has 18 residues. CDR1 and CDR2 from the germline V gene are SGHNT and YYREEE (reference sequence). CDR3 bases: TGTGCCAGCAGTTCCCGTTCTGGGCTAGCGGGAGGGTATAATGAGCAGTTCTTC. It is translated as CASSSRSGLAGGYNEQFF. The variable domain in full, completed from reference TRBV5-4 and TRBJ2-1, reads ETGVTQSPTHLIKTRGQQVTLRCSSQSGHNTVSWYQQALGQGPQFIFQYYREEENGRGNFPPRFSGLQFPNYSSELNVNALELDDSALYLCASSSRSGLAGGYNEQFFGPGTRLTVL.

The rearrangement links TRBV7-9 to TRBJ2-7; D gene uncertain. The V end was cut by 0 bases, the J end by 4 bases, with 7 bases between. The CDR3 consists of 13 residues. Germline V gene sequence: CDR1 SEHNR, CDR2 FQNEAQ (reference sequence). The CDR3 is CASSLAVGYEQYF. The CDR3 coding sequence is TGTGCCAGCAGCTTAGCTGTCGGGTACGAGCAGTACTTC.

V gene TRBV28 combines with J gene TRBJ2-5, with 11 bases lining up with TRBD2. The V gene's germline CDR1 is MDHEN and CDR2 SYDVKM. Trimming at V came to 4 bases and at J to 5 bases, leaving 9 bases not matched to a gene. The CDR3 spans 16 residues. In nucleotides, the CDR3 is TGTGCCAGCAGTTCCACGGGACTAGCGGTAGGGGAGACCCAGTACTTC. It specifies CASSSTGLAVGETQYF.

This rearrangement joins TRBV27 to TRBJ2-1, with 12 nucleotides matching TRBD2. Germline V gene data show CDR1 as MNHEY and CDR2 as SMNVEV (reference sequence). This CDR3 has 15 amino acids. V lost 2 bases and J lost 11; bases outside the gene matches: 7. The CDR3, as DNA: TGTGCCAGCAGTTTAGTTTGGACTAGCGGGGAGAAGCAGTTCTTC. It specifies CASSLVWTSGEKQFF.

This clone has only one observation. CDR3 amino acids: CASSRLAGAVKDNEQFF. CDR3 nucleotides: TGTGCCAGCAGCCGACTAGCGGGAGCAGTTAAGGACAATGAGCAGTTCTTC. The J gene is TRBJ2-1, the V gene TRBV7-3; 12 bases fit TRBD2. This CDR3 is 17 amino acids long. V shed 5 bases and J 5 bases; nucleotides not matched to a gene: 10. Germline values: CDR1 SGHTA, CDR2 FQGTGA.

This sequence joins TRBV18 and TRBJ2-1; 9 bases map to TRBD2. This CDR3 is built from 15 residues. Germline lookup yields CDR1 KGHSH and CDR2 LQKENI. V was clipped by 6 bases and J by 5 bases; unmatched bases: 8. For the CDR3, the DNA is TGTGCCAGCTCCCTCAGTACTAGCGGGCACAATGAGCAGTTCTTC. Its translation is CASSLSTSGHNEQFF.

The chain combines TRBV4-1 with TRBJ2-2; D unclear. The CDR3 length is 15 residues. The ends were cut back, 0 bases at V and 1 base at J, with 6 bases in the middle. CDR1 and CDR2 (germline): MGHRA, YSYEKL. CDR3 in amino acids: CASSQDKLNTGELFF. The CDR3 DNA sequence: TGCGCCAGCAGCCAAGATAAATTGAACACCGGGGAGCTGTTTTTT.

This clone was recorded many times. In nucleotides, the CDR3 is TGTGCCAGCAGCCGGACTAGCGGGGGCACAGATACGCAGTATTTT. It specifies CASSRTSGGTDTQYF. This chain connects TRBV13 to TRBJ2-3, with TRBD2 matching over 12 bases. The V gene's germline CDR1 is PRHDT and CDR2 FYEKMQ (reference sequence). The CDR3 consists of 15 residues. Germline trimming cut 5 bases from V and 1 base from J; bases unmatched to any gene: 1.

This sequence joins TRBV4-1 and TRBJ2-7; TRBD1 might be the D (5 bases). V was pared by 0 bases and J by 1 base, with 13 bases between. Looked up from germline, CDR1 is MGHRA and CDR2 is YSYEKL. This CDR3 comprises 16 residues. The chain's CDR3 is CASSQDRQGISYEQYF. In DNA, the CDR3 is TGCGCCAGCAGCCAAGATCGGCAGGGAATTTCCTACGAGCAGTACTTC.

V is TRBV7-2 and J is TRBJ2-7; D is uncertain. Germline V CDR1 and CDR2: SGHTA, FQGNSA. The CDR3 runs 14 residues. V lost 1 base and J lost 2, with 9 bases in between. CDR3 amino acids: CASSLGSTPYEQYF. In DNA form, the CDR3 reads TGTGCCAGCAGCTTAGGGTCTACCCCCTACGAGCAGTACTTC.

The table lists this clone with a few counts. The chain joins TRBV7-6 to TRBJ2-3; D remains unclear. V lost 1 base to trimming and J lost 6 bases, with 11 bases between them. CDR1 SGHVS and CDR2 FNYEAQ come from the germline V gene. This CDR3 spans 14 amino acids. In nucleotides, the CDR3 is TGTGCCAGCAGCTTAGTGGGTAGCCCGGATACGCAGTATTTT. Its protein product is CASSLVGSPDTQYF.

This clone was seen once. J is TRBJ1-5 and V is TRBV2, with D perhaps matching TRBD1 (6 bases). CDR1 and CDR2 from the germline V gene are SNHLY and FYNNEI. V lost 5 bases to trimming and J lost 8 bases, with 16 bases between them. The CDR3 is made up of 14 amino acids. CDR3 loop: CASSLQGPSKPQHF. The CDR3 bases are TGTGCCAGCAGTTTGCAGGGGCCCTCAAAGCCCCAGCATTTT. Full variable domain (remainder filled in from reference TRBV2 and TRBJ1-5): EPEVTQTPSHQVTQMGQEVILRCVPISNHLYFYWYRQILGQKVEFLVSFYNNEISEKSEIFDDQFSVERPDGSNFTLKIRSTKLEDSAMYFCASSLQGPSKPQHFGDGTRLSIL.

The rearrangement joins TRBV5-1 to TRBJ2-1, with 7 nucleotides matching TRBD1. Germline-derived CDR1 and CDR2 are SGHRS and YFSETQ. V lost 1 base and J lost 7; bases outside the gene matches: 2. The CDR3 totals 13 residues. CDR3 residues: CASSLPGGNEQFF. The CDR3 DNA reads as TGCGCCAGCAGCTTGCCAGGGGGAAATGAGCAGTTCTTC.

The CDR3 is CASSVGGGRGAFF. CDR3 DNA sequence: TGTGCCAGCAGCGTAGGGGGGGGGAGGGGAGCTTTCTTT. The gene calls are TRBV9 and TRBJ1-1, with TRBD1 as a possible D gene (5 bases). V lost 0 bases, J lost 10 bases, and 13 bases lay in between. The germline CDR1 and CDR2 sequences are SGDLS and YYNGEE. The CDR3 contains 13 residues.

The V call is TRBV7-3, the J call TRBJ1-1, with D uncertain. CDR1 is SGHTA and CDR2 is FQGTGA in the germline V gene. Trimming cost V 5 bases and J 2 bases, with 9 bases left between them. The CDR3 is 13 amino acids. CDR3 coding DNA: TGTGCCAGCAGCCGCCTAATAAACACTGAAGCTTTCTTT. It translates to CASSRLINTEAFF.

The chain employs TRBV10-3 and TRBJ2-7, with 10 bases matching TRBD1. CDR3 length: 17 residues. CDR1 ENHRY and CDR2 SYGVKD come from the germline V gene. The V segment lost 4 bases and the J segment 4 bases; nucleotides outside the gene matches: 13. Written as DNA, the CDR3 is TGTGCCATCAGTGGCCCTGGGGTTGACAGGGGGCTATACGAGCAGTACTTC. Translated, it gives CAISGPGVDRGLYEQYF.

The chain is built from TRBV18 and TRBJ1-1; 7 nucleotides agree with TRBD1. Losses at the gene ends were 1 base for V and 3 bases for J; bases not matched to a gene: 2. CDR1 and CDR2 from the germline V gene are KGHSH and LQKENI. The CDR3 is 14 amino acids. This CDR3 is CASSPQGADTEAFF. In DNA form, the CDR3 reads TGTGCCAGCTCACCACAGGGGGCGGACACTGAAGCTTTCTTT.

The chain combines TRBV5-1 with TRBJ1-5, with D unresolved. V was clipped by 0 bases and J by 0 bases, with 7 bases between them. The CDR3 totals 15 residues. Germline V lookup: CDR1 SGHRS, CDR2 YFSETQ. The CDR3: CASSLGGSSNQPQHF. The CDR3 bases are TGCGCCAGCAGCTTGGGAGGCTCTAGCAATCAGCCCCAGCATTTT.

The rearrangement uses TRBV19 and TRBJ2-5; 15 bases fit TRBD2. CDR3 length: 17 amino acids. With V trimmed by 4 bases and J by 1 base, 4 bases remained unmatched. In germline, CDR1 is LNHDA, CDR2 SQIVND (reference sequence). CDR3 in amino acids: CASSRKGLAGGQETQYF. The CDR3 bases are TGTGCCAGTAGTAGAAAGGGACTAGCGGGAGGCCAAGAGACCCAGTACTTC. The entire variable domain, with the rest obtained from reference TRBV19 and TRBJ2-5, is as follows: DGGITQSPKYLFRKEGQNVTLSCEQNLNHDAMYWYRQDPGQGLRLIYYSQIVNDFQKGDIAEGYSVSREKKESFPLTVTSAQKNPTAFYLCASSRKGLAGGQETQYFGPGTRLLVL.

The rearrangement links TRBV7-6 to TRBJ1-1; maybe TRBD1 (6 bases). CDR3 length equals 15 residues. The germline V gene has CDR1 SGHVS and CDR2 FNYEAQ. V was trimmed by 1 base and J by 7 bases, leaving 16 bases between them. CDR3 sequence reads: CASSLGAGRGGEAFF. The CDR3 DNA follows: TGTGCCAGCAGCTTAGGAGCCGGCAGGGGCGGTGAAGCTTTCTTT.

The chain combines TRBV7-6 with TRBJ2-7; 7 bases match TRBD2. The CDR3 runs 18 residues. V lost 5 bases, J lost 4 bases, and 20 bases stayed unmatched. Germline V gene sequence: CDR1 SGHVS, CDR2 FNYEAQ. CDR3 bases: TGTGCCAGCAGCCCGTTTGGGGCTAGCGGCTTAGGTAGTTACGAGCAGTACTTC. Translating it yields CASSPFGASGLGSYEQYF.